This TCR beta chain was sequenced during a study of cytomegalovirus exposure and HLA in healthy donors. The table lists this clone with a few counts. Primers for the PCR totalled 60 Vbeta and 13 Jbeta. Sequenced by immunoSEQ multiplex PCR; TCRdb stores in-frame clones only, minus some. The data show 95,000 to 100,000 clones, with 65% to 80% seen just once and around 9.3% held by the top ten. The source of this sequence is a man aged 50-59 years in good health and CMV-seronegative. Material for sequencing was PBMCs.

The CDR3 DNA sequence: TGTGCCAGCAGTACACGAATACGAAGGGGGTCTAGCACAGATACGCAGTATTTT. Its protein is CASSTRIRRGSSTDTQYF. V is TRBV27 and J is TRBJ2-3, with a weak D call TRBD1 (6 bases). Germline V gene data show CDR1 as MNHEY and CDR2 as SMNVEV (reference sequence). Trimming removed 5 bases from V and 0 bases from J, with 21 bases in between. This CDR3 is 18 amino acids long.